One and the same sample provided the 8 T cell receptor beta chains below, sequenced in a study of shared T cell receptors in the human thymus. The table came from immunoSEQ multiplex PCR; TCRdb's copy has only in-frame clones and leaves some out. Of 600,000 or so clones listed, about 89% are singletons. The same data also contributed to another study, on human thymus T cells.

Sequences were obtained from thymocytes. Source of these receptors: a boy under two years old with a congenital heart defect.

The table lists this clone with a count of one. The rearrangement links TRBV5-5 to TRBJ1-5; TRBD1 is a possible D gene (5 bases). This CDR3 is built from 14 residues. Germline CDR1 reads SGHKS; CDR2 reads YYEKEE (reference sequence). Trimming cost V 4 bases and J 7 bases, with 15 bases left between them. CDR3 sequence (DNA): TGTGCCAGCAGCCCTTGGGGGGTGGGGCAGCCCCAGCATTTT. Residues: CASSPWGVGQPQHF.

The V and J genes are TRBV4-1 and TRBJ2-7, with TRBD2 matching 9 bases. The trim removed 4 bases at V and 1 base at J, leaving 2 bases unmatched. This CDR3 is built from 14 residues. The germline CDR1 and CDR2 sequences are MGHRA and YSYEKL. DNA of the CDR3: TGCGCCAGCAGCCCTAGCGGGGAGTCCTACGAGCAGTACTTC. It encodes CASSPSGESYEQYF.

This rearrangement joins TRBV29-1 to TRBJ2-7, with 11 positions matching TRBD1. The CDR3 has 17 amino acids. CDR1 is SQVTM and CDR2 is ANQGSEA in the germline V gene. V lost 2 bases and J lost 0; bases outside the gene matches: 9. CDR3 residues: CSVELGTGGTSSYEQYF. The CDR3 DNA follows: TGCAGCGTTGAATTGGGGACAGGGGGGACGAGCTCCTACGAGCAGTACTTC.

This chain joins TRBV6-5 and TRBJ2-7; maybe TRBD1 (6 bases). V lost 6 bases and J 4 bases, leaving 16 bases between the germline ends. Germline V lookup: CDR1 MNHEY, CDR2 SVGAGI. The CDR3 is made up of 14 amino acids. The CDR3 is CASRSPRTEYEQYF. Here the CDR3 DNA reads TGTGCCAGCAGATCTCCACGGACAGAGTACGAGCAGTACTTC.

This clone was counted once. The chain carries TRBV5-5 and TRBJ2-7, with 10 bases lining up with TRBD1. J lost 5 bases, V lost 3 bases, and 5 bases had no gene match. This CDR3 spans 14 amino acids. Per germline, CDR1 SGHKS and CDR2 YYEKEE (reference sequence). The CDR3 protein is CASSSRDRGHEQYF. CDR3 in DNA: TGTGCCAGCAGCTCCCGGGACAGGGGCCACGAGCAGTACTTC.

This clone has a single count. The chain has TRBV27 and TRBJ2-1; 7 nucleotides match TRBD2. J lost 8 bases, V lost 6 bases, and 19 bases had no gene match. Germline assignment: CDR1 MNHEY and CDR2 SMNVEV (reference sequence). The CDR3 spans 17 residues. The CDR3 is CASRRHPLMSGVYEQFF. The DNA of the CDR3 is TGTGCCAGCAGACGCCATCCTCTCATGAGCGGGGTGTATGAGCAGTTCTTC.

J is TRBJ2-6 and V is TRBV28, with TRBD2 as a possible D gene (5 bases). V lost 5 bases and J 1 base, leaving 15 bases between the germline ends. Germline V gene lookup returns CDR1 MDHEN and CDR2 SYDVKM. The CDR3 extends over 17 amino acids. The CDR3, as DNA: TGTGCCAGCAGTCGGGATATATTTAGTTCTGGGGCCAACGTCCTGACTTTC. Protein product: CASSRDIFSSGANVLTF.

The CDR3 is CAWSVRGVQGPGKVNTIYF. In nucleotides, the CDR3 is TGTGCCTGGAGTGTTCGAGGGGTACAGGGTCCGGGAAAGGTGAACACCATATATTTT. V usage is TRBV30 and J usage is TRBJ1-3, with TRBD1 as a possible D gene (6 bases). Trimming pared 0 bases from V and 7 bases from J, leaving 28 bases between. The CDR3 has 19 amino acids. Germline CDR1 and CDR2: GTSNPN and SVGIG (reference sequence).